This T cell receptor (beta chain) appears in the sequencing data of a study of identical twins. This clonotype showed up just a few times. Its antigen is as yet unknown. cDNA carried unique molecular identifiers, and a universal primer site was added by template switching. Using its own MiXCR run on the 5' RACE reads, TCRdb lists one record per CDR3 protein. The repertoire holds 350,000 to 500,000 distinct CDR3 sequences, with about 18% as singletons. Study results and limitations: Cord blood beta clonotypes present at high abundance carried fewer insertions; no such pattern appeared in memory repertoires.

The CDR3 extends over 15 amino acids. The V end was cut by 4 bases, the J end by 5 bases, with 15 bases between. The chain is built from TRBV12-3 or TRBV12-4 and TRBJ2-1; possibly TRBD2 for D (6 bases). The TCR comes from a man aged 45 to 65 in good health. The sequencing sample was made of naive T cells sorted from blood. CDR3: CASSSSSGPDNEQFF. In DNA form, the CDR3 reads TGTGCCAGCAGTTCTTCCAGCGGGCCTGACAATGAGCAGTTCTTC.